What follows is one T cell receptor beta chain and its context. Its antigen is unknown. These data originate in a study of cytotoxic CD8 clonotypes in ibrutinib-treated CLL. At the level of the study: Across samples, productive templates numbered approximately 260,000 and productive rearrangements reached 94,082 on average. Study-wide points: Treatment saw public clonotypes, which were uncommon, either contract or stay stable. The study found baseline clonality above age-matched healthy donors, tracking circulating CD8+ T-cell counts.

Germline V gene lookup returns CDR1 SQVTM and CDR2 ANQGSEA. The CDR3 spans 12 residues. V gave up 2 bases and J gave up 14 bases, with 18 bases separating them. The planned depth of sequencing spanned 1 in 200,000 to 1 in 1 million T cells. Only in-frame clones appear in the TCRdb table, and some are missing; sequencing was by immunoSEQ multiplex PCR. The sample contains about 50,000 clones, 53% of which appear only once. This sample comprised PBMCs, obtained after 12 months of ibrutinib treatment. The chain carries TRBV29-1 and TRBJ1-1, with D tentatively TRBD1 (5 bases). The receptor comes from a human donor with chronic lymphocytic leukemia. CDR3 region: CSVEYEAGTAFF. DNA for the CDR3: TGCAGCGTTGAATACGAAGCCGGGACGGCCTTCTTT. The variable domain in full, completed from reference TRBV29-1 and TRBJ1-1, reads SAVISQKPSRDICQRGTSLTIQCQVDSQVTMMFWYRQQPGQSLTLIATANQGSEATYESGFVIDKFPISRPNLTFSTLTVSNMSPEDSSIYLCSVEYEAGTAFFGQGTRLTVV.